The clone carrying this TCR beta chain appeared many times. The antigen remains unidentified. In TCRdb, the reads were re-called with MiXCR into one record per CDR3 protein. The top ten hold 15% to 20% of the sample, which has roughly 730,000 distinct CDR3 sequences, approximately 33% seen once. These data are taken from a study of T cell repertoires in cytomegalovirus infection. Study in general: HLA-B-restricted CMV epitopes that are well studied, plus recently identified HLA-C-restricted ones, were used by the study. Both a matching HLA type and CMV infection were indicated by public TCR beta signatures. Regarding the study as a whole: The cumulative frequency of public TCR beta families identified carriers of CMV plus the relevant HLA.

Germline loops: CDR1 SGHVS, CDR2 FQNEAQ. The CDR3 loop spans 19 amino acids. V was cut by 1 base and J by 3 bases, with 24 bases left in between. This chain links TRBV7-8 with TRBJ1-1; D is uncertain. The TCR comes from a human donor in good health (CMV status not recorded). Some clones in this sample may be carry-over from other donors' samples. This specimen was cultured PBMCs, taken from culture after CMV antigen stimulation. The CDR3 here is CASSLVGGSRRRVDTEAFF. The CDR3 nucleotides are TGTGCCAGCAGCTTAGTTGGTGGCAGCCGACGGCGGGTGGACACTGAAGCTTTCTTT.